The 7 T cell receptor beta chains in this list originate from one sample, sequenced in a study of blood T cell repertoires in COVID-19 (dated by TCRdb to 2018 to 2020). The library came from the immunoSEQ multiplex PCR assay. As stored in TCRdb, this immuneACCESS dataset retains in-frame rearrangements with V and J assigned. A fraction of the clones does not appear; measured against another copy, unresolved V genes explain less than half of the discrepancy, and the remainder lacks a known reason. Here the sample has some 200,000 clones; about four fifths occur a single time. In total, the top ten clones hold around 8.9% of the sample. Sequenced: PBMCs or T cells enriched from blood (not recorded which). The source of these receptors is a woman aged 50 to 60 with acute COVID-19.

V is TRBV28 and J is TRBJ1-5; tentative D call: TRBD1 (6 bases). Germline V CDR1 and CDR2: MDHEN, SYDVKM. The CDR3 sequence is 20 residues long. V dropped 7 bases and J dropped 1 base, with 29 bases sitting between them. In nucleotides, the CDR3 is TGTGCCAGCATCCCTTCCTGGATTCGGGGCGGGGGGCAAAGCAATCAGCCCCAGCATTTT. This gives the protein CASIPSWIRGGGQSNQPQHF.

CDR3 DNA: TGTGCCAGTAGTGAGGGACAGGGACTCTACGAGCAGTACTTC. This translates into CASSEGQGLYEQYF. The chain combines TRBV19 with TRBJ2-7, with 9 bases lining up with TRBD1. J lost 3 bases, V lost 5 bases, and 5 bases had no gene match. CDR1 LNHDA and CDR2 SQIVND come from the germline V gene (reference sequence). The CDR3 is 14 residues long.

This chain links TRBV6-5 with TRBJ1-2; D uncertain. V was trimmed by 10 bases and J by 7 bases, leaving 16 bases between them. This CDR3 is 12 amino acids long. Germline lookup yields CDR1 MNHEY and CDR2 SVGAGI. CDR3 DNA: TGTGCCACCACGGAGCTACTGGGTGGCTACACCTTC. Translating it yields CATTELLGGYTF.

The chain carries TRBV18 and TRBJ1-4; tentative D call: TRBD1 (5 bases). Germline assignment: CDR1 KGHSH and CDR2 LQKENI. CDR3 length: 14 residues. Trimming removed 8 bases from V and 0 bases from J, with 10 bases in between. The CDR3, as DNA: TGTGCCAGCGCAGACAGTGCAACTAATGAAAAACTGTTTTTT. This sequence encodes CASADSATNEKLFF.

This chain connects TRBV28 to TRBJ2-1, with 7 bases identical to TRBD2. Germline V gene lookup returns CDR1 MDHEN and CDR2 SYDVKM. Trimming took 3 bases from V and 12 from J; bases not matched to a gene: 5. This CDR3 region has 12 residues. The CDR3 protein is CASSLGGQRQFF. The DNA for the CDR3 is TGTGCCAGCAGTTTGGGAGGGCAACGGCAGTTCTTC.

In nucleotides, the CDR3 is TGTGCCAGCAGCTTTACGGCGGAGTTAGAGACCCAGTACTTC. This codes for CASSFTAELETQYF. The rearrangement joins TRBV7-2 to TRBJ2-5; D is unclear. This CDR3 region has 14 residues. V lost 3 bases and J 4 bases, leaving 12 bases between the germline ends. Per the germline V gene, CDR1 is SGHTA and CDR2 is FQGNSA.

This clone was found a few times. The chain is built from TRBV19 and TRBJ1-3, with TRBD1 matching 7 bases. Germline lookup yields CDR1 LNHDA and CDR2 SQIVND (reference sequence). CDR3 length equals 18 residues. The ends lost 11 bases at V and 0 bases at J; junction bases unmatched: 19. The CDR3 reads CAARSGTAFWSSGNTIYF. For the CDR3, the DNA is TGTGCCGCCCGATCTGGGACAGCCTTCTGGAGCTCTGGAAACACCATATATTTT.